Below are 14 T cell receptor beta chains sequenced from a single sample in a study of blood T cell repertoires in COVID-19. Method: immunoSEQ multiplex PCR; TCRdb's copy keeps in-frame clones and lacks some. This table holds about 340,000 clones, about 92% found once. The sequenced sample consisted of PBMCs or T cells enriched from blood (not recorded which). The receptors derive from a woman in her 30s who had recovered from COVID-19.

V gene TRBV19 combines with J gene TRBJ2-1; 8 bases match TRBD2. J lost 9 bases, V lost 9 bases, and 19 bases had no gene match. Germline V lookup: CDR1 LNHDA, CDR2 SQIVND (reference sequence). The CDR3 spans 16 residues. The CDR3 DNA is TGTGCCAGCCGGCCCGGGGGGGTTCGACTAGTTGGTGAGCAGTTCTTC. This gives the protein CASRPGGVRLVGEQFF.

V is TRBV5-5 and J is TRBJ2-1; 7 nucleotides match TRBD1. The CDR3 extends over 16 amino acids. The junction had 8 bases not matched to a gene; V was cut back by 1 base and J by 4 bases. Germline CDR1 reads SGHKS; CDR2 reads YYEKEE (reference sequence). The CDR3 here is CASSLLGTDYYNEQFF. The CDR3 coding sequence is TGTGCCAGCAGCTTGCTAGGGACAGACTATTACAATGAGCAGTTCTTC. The complete variable domain, with remaining parts taken from reference TRBV5-5 and TRBJ2-1, reads DAGVTQSPTHLIKTRGQQVTLRCSPISGHKSVSWYQQVLGQGPQFIFQYYEKEERGRGNFPDRFSARQFPNYSSELNVNALLLGDSALYLCASSLLGTDYYNEQFFGPGTRLTVL.

This clone was seen a single time. The chain uses TRBV18 and TRBJ2-7; tentative D call: TRBD1 (6 bases). The CDR3 is 19 residues long. Looked up from germline, CDR1 is KGHSH and CDR2 is LQKENI. The ends were cut back, 3 bases at V and 0 bases at J, with 24 bases in the middle. CDR3 residues: CASSPLADRRNRTSYEQYF. In nucleotides, the CDR3 is TGTGCCAGCTCACCGCTTGCGGACAGACGGAACCGGACCTCCTACGAGCAGTACTTC.

This chain joins TRBV6-5 and TRBJ2-1; 14 bases are shared with TRBD2. This CDR3 contains 16 residues. V lost 4 bases, J lost 3 bases, and 2 bases stayed unmatched. Germline V gene sequence: CDR1 MNHEY, CDR2 SVGAGI. The CDR3, as DNA: TGTGCCAGCAGTTGGACTAGCGGGGGGTTCTACAATGAGCAGTTCTTC. Protein: CASSWTSGGFYNEQFF.

Regarding this clone: This sample also contains other DNA sequences that code for the same CDR3. The chain employs TRBV28 and TRBJ2-5, with 8 bases fitting TRBD2. V lost 3 bases and J lost 3; bases outside the gene matches: 3. The CDR3 loop spans 14 amino acids. The V gene's germline CDR1 is MDHEN and CDR2 SYDVKM. CDR3 residues: CASSFGTSEETQYF. Written as DNA, the CDR3 is TGTGCCAGCAGTTTCGGGACTAGTGAAGAGACCCAGTACTTC.

The gene calls are TRBV7-3 and TRBJ2-1, with D perhaps TRBD2 (6 bases). The CDR3 runs to 15 residues. Germline V CDR1 and CDR2: SGHTA, FQGTGA. Trimming took 4 bases from V and 1 from J, leaving 11 bases between them. This CDR3 is CASSSGLRSYNEQFF. In DNA, the CDR3 is TGTGCCAGCAGCTCGGGACTCCGATCCTACAATGAGCAGTTCTTC.

V gene TRBV20-1 combines with J gene TRBJ1-6; D ambiguous. Germline V gene lookup returns CDR1 DFQATT and CDR2 SNEGSKA (reference sequence). Trimming pared 3 bases from V and 10 bases from J, leaving 13 bases between. The CDR3 extends over 13 amino acids. This chain's CDR3 is CSASRPGLSPLHF. The CDR3 DNA follows: TGCAGTGCTAGTCGGCCAGGTCTCTCACCCCTCCACTTT.

The chain has TRBV4-2 and TRBJ2-3; D remains unclear. This CDR3 is 15 amino acids long. The germline V gene has CDR1 LGHNA and CDR2 YNFKEQ. With 1 base removed from V and 5 bases from J, the gap between germline ends came to 13 bases. This CDR3 reads CASSQAANLLDTQYF. In DNA form, the CDR3 reads TGTGCCAGCAGCCAAGCAGCGAATCTTCTAGATACGCAGTATTTT.

V usage is TRBV6-5 and J usage is TRBJ1-1; unclear D gene. Germline CDR1 and CDR2: MNHEY and SVGAGI. The CDR3 spans 14 residues. V gave up 2 bases and J gave up 7 bases, with 14 bases separating them. The CDR3 region is CASSYQQYSIEAFF. CDR3 DNA: TGTGCCAGCAGTTACCAACAGTACTCCATTGAAGCTTTCTTT.

The V call is TRBV4-1, the J call TRBJ2-5, with TRBD2 matching 11 bases. The V gene's germline CDR1 is MGHRA and CDR2 YSYEKL. This CDR3 is 17 amino acids long. V dropped 1 base and J dropped 1; count of bases not matched to a gene: 5. In DNA form, the CDR3 reads TGCGCCAGCAGCCAAGGGGGGCTAGCGGGAGGCCAAGAGACCCAGTACTTC. Residues: CASSQGGLAGGQETQYF.

CDR3 sequence (DNA): TGTGCCAGCTCACCTTCAGGGACTTTCGGAAACACCATATATTTT. Translating gives CASSPSGTFGNTIYF. The V call is TRBV18, the J call TRBJ1-3; D possibly corresponds to TRBD1 (5 bases). The CDR3 runs 15 residues. Trimming left V 3 bases short and J 4 bases short, with 13 bases between. Looked up from germline, CDR1 is KGHSH and CDR2 is LQKENI.

This clone has a single count. The gene calls are TRBV5-1 and TRBJ2-1, with 15 bases fitting TRBD2. Germline V CDR1 and CDR2: SGHRS, YFSETQ. The CDR3 has 15 amino acids. With V trimmed by 5 bases and J by 10 bases, 7 bases remained unmatched. The CDR3 here is CASRPGLAGGTEQFF. In nucleotides, the CDR3 is TGCGCCAGCAGACCCGGACTAGCGGGAGGGACCGAGCAGTTCTTC.

The table lists this clone with a count of one. The chain recombines TRBV28 with TRBJ1-6; D ambiguous. Germline V gene lookup returns CDR1 MDHEN and CDR2 SYDVKM. CDR3 size: 17 residues. Trimming left V 3 bases short and J 10 bases short, with 22 bases between. CDR3 amino acids: CASSLSYGSEAVSPLHF. The CDR3, as DNA: TGTGCCAGCAGTTTGTCTTACGGGTCCGAGGCAGTCTCACCCCTCCACTTT.

This chain links TRBV28 with TRBJ1-6; D gene uncertain. Trimming took 6 bases from V and 8 from J, leaving 17 bases between them. The CDR3 is 15 amino acids. In germline, CDR1 is MDHEN, CDR2 SYDVKM. The CDR3 sequence is CASSPTSLGHSPLHF. CDR3 nucleotides: TGTGCCAGCAGCCCGACCTCCCTAGGCCATTCACCCCTCCACTTT.